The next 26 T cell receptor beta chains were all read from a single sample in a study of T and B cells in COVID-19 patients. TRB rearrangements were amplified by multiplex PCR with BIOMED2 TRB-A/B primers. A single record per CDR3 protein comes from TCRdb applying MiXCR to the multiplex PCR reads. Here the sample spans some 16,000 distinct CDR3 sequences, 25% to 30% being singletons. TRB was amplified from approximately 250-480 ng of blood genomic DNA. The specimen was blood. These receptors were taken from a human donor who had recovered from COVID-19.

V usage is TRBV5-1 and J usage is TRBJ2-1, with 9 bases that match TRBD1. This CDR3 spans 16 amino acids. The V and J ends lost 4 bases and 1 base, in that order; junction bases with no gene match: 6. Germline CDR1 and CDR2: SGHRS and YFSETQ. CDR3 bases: TGCGCCAGCAGCGTTGGGACAGGGAGATCCTACAATGAGCAGTTCTTC. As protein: CASSVGTGRSYNEQFF.

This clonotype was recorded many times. The chain's CDR3 is CASRKDRSYYGYTF. Written as DNA, the CDR3 is TGTGCCAGTAGAAAGGACAGGAGCTACTATGGCTACACCTTC. The J gene is TRBJ1-2, the V gene TRBV19; 7 bases are shared with TRBD1. The J segment lost 3 bases and the V segment lost 6 bases, leaving 7 bases of the junction unmatched. CDR1 is LNHDA, CDR2 SQIVND, per germline (reference sequence). The CDR3 runs to 14 residues.

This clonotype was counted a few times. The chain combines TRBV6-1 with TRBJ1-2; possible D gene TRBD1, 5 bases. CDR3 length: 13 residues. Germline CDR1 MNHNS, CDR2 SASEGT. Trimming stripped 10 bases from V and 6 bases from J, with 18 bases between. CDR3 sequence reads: CATKSGDWDGYTF. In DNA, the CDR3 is TGTGCCACCAAATCCGGGGACTGGGATGGCTACACCTTC.

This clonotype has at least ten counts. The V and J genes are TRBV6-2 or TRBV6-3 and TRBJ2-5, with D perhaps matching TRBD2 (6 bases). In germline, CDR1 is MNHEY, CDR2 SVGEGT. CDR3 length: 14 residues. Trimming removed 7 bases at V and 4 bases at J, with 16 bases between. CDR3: CASNQAGGVETQYF. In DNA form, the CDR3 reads TGTGCCAGCAATCAGGCGGGCGGGGTAGAGACCCAGTACTTC.

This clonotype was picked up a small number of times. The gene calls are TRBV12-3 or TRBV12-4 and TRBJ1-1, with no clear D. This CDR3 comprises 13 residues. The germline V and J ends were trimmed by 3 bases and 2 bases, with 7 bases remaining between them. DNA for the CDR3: TGTGCCAGCAGTTTGGGTCCAAACACTGAAGCTTTCTTT. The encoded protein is CASSLGPNTEAFF.

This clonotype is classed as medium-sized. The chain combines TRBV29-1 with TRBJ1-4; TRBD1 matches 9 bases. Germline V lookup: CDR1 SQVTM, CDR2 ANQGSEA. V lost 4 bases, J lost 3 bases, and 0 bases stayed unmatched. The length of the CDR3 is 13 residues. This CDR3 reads CSVGTGANEKLFF. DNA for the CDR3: TGCAGCGTTGGGACAGGGGCTAATGAAAAACTGTTTTTT.

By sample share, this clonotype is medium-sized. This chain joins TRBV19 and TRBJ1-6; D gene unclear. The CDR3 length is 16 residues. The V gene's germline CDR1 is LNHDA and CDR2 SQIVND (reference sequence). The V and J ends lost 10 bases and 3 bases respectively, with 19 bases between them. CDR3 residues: CATHSGEGFYNSPLHF. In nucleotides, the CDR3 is TGTGCCACCCACTCCGGGGAGGGATTCTATAATTCACCCCTCCACTTT.

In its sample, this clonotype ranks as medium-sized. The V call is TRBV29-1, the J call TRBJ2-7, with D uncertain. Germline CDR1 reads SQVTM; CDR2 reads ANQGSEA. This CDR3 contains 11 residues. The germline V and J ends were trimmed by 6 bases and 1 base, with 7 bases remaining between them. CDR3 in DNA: TGCAGCGTAAAGGGTTCCTACGAGCAGTACTTC. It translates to CSVKGSYEQYF.

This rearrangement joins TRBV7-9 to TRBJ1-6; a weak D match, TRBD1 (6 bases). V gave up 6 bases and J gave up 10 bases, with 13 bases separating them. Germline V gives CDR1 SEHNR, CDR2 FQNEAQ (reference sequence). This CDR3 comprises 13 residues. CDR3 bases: TGTGCCAGCAGACCAGGGGTACAATCACCCCTCCACTTT. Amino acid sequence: CASRPGVQSPLHF.

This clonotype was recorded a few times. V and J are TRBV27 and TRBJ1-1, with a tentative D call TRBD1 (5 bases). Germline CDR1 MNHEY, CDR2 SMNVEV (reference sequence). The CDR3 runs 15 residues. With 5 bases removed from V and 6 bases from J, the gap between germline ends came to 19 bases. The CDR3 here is CASSITGLRGSEAFF. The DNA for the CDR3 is TGTGCCAGCAGTATAACGGGACTCAGAGGGTCTGAAGCTTTCTTT.

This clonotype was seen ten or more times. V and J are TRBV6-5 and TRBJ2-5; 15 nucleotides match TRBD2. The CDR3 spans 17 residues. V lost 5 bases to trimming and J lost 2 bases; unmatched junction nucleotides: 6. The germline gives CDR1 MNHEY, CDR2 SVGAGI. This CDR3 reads CASSPGLAGGVQETQYF. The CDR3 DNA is TGTGCCAGCAGTCCCGGACTAGCGGGGGGGGTTCAAGAGACCCAGTACTTC.

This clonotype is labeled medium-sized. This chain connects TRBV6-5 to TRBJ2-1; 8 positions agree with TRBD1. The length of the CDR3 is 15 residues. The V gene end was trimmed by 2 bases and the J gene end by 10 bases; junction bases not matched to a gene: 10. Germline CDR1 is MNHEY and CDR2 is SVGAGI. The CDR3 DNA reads TGTGCCAGCAGTTACGATTGGACAGGGTTCGGCGAGCAGTTCTTC. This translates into CASSYDWTGFGEQFF.

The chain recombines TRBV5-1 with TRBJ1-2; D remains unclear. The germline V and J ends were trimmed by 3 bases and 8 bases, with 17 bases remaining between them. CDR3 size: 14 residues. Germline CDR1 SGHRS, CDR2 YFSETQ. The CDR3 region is CASSSQDVGLGYTF. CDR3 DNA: TGCGCCAGCAGCTCCCAGGACGTAGGGCTAGGCTACACCTTC.

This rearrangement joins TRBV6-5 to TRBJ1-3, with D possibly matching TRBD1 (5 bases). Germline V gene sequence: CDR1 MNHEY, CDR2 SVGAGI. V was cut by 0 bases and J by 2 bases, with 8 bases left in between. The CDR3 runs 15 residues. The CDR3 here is CASSYSGVPGNTIYF. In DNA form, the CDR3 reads TGTGCCAGCAGTTACTCAGGGGTTCCTGGAAACACCATATATTTT.

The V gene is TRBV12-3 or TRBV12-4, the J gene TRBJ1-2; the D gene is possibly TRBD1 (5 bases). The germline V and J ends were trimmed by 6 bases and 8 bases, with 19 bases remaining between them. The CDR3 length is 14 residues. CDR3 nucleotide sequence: TGTGCCAGCAGCAGCGCCGGGACGGTTAGCGGCTACACCTTC. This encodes CASSSAGTVSGYTF.

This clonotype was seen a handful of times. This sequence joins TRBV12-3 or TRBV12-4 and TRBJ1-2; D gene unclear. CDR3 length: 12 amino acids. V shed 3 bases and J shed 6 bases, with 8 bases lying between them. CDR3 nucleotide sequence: TGTGCCAGCAGTTTTTCGGGGAATGGCTACACCTTC. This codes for CASSFSGNGYTF.

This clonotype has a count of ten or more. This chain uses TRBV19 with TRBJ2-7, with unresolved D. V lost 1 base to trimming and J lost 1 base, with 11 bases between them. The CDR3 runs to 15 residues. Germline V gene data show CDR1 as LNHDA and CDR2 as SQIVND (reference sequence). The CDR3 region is CASSIAGSISYEQYF. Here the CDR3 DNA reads TGTGCCAGTAGTATAGCAGGTTCTATTTCCTACGAGCAGTACTTC.

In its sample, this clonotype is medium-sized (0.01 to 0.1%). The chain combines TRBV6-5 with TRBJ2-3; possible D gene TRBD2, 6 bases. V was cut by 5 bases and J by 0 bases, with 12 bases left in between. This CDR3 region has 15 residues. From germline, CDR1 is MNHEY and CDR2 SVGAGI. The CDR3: CASSQGGASTDTQYF. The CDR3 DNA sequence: TGTGCCAGCAGTCAAGGCGGGGCTAGCACAGATACGCAGTATTTT.

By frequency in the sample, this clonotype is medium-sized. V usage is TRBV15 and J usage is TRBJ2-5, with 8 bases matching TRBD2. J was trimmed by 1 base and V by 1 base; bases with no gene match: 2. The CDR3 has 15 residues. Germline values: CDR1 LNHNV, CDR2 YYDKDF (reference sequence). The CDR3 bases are TGTGCCACCAGCAGAGTAACTAGCGGCCAAGAGACCCAGTACTTC. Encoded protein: CATSRVTSGQETQYF.

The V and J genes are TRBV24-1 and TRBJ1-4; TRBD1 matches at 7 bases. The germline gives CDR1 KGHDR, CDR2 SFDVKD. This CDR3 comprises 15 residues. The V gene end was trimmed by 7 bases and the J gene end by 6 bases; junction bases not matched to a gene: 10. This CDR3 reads CATSPGGLEHEKLFF. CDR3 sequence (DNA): TGTGCCACCAGCCCAGGGGGTCTTGAACATGAAAAACTGTTTTTT.

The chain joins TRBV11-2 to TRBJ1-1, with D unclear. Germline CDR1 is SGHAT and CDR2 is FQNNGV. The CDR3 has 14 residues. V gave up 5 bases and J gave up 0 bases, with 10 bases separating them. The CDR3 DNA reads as TGTGCCAGCAGCCCCACAAGTCTGAACACTGAAGCTTTCTTT. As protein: CASSPTSLNTEAFF.

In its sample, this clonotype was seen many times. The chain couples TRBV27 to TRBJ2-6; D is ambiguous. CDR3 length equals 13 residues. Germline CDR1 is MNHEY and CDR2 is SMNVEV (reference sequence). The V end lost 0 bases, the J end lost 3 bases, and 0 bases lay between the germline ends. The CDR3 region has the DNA TGTGCCAGCAGTTTATCTGGGGCCAACGTCCTGACTTTC. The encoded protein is CASSLSGANVLTF.

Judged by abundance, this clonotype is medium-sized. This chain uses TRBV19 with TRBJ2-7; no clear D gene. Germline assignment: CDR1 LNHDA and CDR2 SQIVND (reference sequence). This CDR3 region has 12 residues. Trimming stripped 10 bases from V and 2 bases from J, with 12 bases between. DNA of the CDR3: TGTGCCATCGCTGGGGTACCCTACGAGCAGTACTTC. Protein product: CAIAGVPYEQYF.

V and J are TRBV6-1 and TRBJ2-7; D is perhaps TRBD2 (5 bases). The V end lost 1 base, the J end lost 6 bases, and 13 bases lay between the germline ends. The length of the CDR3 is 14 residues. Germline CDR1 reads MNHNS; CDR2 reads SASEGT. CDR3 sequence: CASSEEVASAEQYF. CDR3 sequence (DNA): TGTGCCAGCAGTGAAGAGGTAGCGTCGGCCGAGCAGTACTTC.

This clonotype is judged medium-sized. CDR3 nucleotide sequence: TGTGCCAGTAGTATAGATCATGCGGCTAGGTATAACAATGAGCAGTTCTTC. Translation gives CASSIDHAARYNNEQFF. This chain connects TRBV19 to TRBJ2-1; no reliable D call. Germline V CDR1 and CDR2: LNHDA, SQIVND (reference sequence). CDR3 length equals 17 residues. V shed 0 bases and J shed 5 bases, with 17 bases lying between them.

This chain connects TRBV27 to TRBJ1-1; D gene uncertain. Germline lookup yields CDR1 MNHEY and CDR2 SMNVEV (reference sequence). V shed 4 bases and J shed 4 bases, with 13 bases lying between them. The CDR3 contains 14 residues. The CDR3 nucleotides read TGTGCCAGCAGTTATAGAGGGTTGGGCACTGAAGCTTTCTTT. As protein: CASSYRGLGTEAFF.